The T cell receptor beta chain under discussion was sequenced for a study of a mutant IDH1 vaccine in newly diagnosed glioma. Turning to the study itself: Of the patients given treatment, approximately 60% were male and about 40% were female, and a mean age of about 40 years was recorded. The timing of visit V12 was week 35, and that of visit V13 was week 47.

V shed 1 base and J 0 bases; nucleotides not matched to a gene: 3. The CDR3 loop spans 16 amino acids. The germline V gene encodes CDR1 SQVTM and CDR2 ANQGSEA. About this clone: Its antigen is still unknown.

The data were produced by immunoSEQ multiplex PCR, yet TCRdb's version contains in-frame clones alone and is incomplete. Of around 44,000 clones listed, approximately 79% were seen once; the top ten hold roughly 6.8%. The sample's time point: week 35, safety follow-up. A 20-mer mutant IDH1 peptide at 300 ug was injected subcutaneously with topical imiquimod. This sequence was found in a man aged 35 to 55 with glioma. The V and J genes are TRBV29-1 and TRBJ2-7; 13 bases match TRBD2. This material consisted of PBMCs, taken from a glioma patient whose treatment included an IDH1 peptide vaccine. CDR3 nucleotides: TGCAGCGTTGAAGGGACTAGCGGGGGAAGCTCCTACGAGCAGTACTTC. It yields the protein CSVEGTSGGSSYEQYF.